The 31 T cell receptor beta chains given below trace back to one sample, sequenced in a study of control samples from healthy donors and cancer patients. This table comes from immunoSEQ multiplex PCR, and its TCRdb copy is limited to in-frame clones, with some not included. The sample has about 84,000 clones; about 79% are singletons. The sequenced material came from PBMCs. The source of these receptors is a man in his 60s with head and neck cancer.

The chain carries TRBV5-5 and TRBJ2-1; 12 bases are shared with TRBD2. Germline assignment: CDR1 SGHKS and CDR2 YYEKEE (reference sequence). Trimming removed 4 bases from V and 6 bases from J; junction bases left unmatched: 5. The CDR3 runs to 15 residues. As DNA, the CDR3 is TGTGCCAGCAGCCTAGCTAGCGGGAGGGCCAATGAGCAGTTCTTC. Protein sequence: CASSLASGRANEQFF.

V usage is TRBV6-1 and J usage is TRBJ1-4; no definite D call. Trimming stripped 1 base from V and 6 bases from J, with 9 bases between. This CDR3 spans 14 amino acids. Germline assignment: CDR1 MNHNS and CDR2 SASEGT. Here the CDR3 DNA reads TGTGCCAGCAGTGAAGGGGCAGGAGATGAAAAACTGTTTTTT. It is translated as CASSEGAGDEKLFF.

This clone came up a few times. The chain recombines TRBV19 with TRBJ2-3; 11 bases are a match to TRBD2. The CDR3 has 16 amino acids. Trimming at V came to 4 bases and at J to 2 bases, leaving 5 bases not matched to a gene. In germline, CDR1 is LNHDA, CDR2 SQIVND (reference sequence). The CDR3 DNA reads as TGTGCCAGTAGTACGAGACTAGCGGGGCCCACAGATACGCAGTATTTT. The encoded protein is CASSTRLAGPTDTQYF. Looking up the rest from reference TRBV19 and TRBJ2-3 gives the full variable domain: DGGITQSPKYLFRKEGQNVTLSCEQNLNHDAMYWYRQDPGQGLRLIYYSQIVNDFQKGDIAEGYSVSREKKESFPLTVTSAQKNPTAFYLCASSTRLAGPTDTQYFGPGTRLTVL.

The gene calls are TRBV7-9 and TRBJ2-7; TRBD1 might be the D (6 bases). Germline CDR1 and CDR2: SEHNR and FQNEAQ (reference sequence). This CDR3 has 13 amino acids. Deletions cut 6 bases from V and 3 bases from J, with 12 bases between. This chain's CDR3 is CASSPGAYYEQYF. The CDR3 DNA is TGTGCCAGCAGTCCAGGGGCTTACTACGAGCAGTACTTC.

This clone has more than one count but fewer than ten. Within the sample, other DNA sequences also encode this same CDR3. The CDR3, as DNA: TGTGCCACCAGCCACAGGGGGCCCGGGACCTCTGGGGCCAACGTCCTGACTTTC. Protein: CATSHRGPGTSGANVLTF. The chain couples TRBV24-1 to TRBJ2-6, with TRBD1 matching 9 bases. The germline V gene encodes CDR1 KGHDR and CDR2 SFDVKD. V lost 7 bases and J lost 0; bases outside the gene matches: 9. The CDR3 is 18 residues long.

DNA of the CDR3: TGTGCCAGCAGTGATTTAGCGGGAGGGCTAAAGGAGACCCAGTACTTC. Protein sequence: CASSDLAGGLKETQYF. The chain is built from TRBV6-1 and TRBJ2-5; 11 positions agree with TRBD2. Trimming at V came to 3 bases and at J to 5 bases, leaving 8 bases not matched to a gene. The CDR3 runs 16 residues. CDR1 is MNHNS, CDR2 SASEGT, per germline.

This clone was recorded once. V and J are TRBV3-1 (or the pseudogene TRBV3-2) and TRBJ2-5, with 8 bases aligning to TRBD2. Germline trimming cut 0 bases from V and 10 bases from J; bases unmatched to any gene: 16. CDR1 and CDR2 (germline): LGHDT, YNNKEL (reference sequence). This CDR3 has 17 residues. The CDR3: CASSQEGPGGDGLDQYF. The CDR3 DNA sequence: TGTGCCAGCAGCCAAGAAGGCCCGGGAGGGGACGGGTTGGACCAGTACTTC.

In nucleotides, the CDR3 is TGTGCCAGCAGGCCTCCGGGACTAGCGGAGACTACGCAGTATTTT. Protein sequence: CASRPPGLAETTQYF. The J gene is TRBJ2-3, the V gene TRBV3-1 (or the pseudogene TRBV3-2); 11 nucleotides align to TRBD2. The CDR3 covers 15 residues. Per germline, CDR1 LGHDT and CDR2 YNNKEL (reference sequence). J lost 8 bases, V lost 6 bases, and 10 bases had no gene match.

The chain carries TRBV27 and TRBJ2-7, with TRBD2 matching over 8 bases. The CDR3 spans 14 residues. Germline loops: CDR1 MNHEY, CDR2 SMNVEV (reference sequence). V lost 4 bases, J lost 3 bases, and 5 bases stayed unmatched. The CDR3 is CASSWASGSYEQYF. The CDR3 bases are TGTGCCAGCAGTTGGGCCAGCGGGAGCTACGAGCAGTACTTC.

The V gene is TRBV14, the J gene TRBJ2-7, with D uncertain. The CDR3 extends over 13 amino acids. V gave up 1 base and J gave up 1 base, with 5 bases separating them. Germline values: CDR1 SGHDN, CDR2 FVKESK. CDR3 region: CASSQVFSYEQYF. The CDR3 nucleotides are TGTGCCAGCAGCCAAGTTTTTTCCTACGAGCAGTACTTC.

Only one count was recorded for this clone. The rearrangement joins TRBV7-2 to TRBJ2-4, with 11 bases that match TRBD2. The CDR3 is 14 residues long. CDR1 and CDR2 from the germline V gene are SGHTA and FQGNSA. J lost 7 bases, V lost 5 bases, and 4 bases had no gene match. CDR3 sequence reads: CASSPGTSGNIQYF. The CDR3 DNA sequence: TGTGCCAGCAGCCCTGGGACTAGCGGCAACATTCAGTACTTC. Combining the CDR3 with reference TRBV7-2 and TRBJ2-4 gives the whole variable domain GAGVSQSPSNKVTEKGKDVELRCDPISGHTALYWYRQSLGQGLEFLIYFQGNSAPDKSGLPSDRFSAERTGGSVSTLTIQRTQQEDSAVYLCASSPGTSGNIQYFGAGTRLSVL.

As DNA, the CDR3 is TGTGCCAGCAGCTTAGGGGAAATCTACGAGCAGTACTTC. It specifies CASSLGEIYEQYF. The V call is TRBV11-2, the J call TRBJ2-7, with D unclear. CDR1 SGHAT and CDR2 FQNNGV come from the germline V gene. This CDR3 spans 13 amino acids. V lost 1 base to trimming and J lost 3 bases, with 7 bases between them. Complete variable domain (other parts from reference TRBV11-2 and TRBJ2-7): EAGVAQSPRYKIIEKRQSVAFWCNPISGHATLYWYQQILGQGPKLLIQFQNNGVVDDSQLPKDRFSAERLKGVDSTLKIQPAKLEDSAVYLCASSLGEIYEQYFGPGTRLTVT.

This chain joins TRBV2 and TRBJ2-3, with D possibly being TRBD2 (6 bases). The CDR3 is 13 residues long. Germline V lookup: CDR1 SNHLY, CDR2 FYNNEI. Trimming removed 5 bases at V and 6 bases at J, with 12 bases between. The DNA of the CDR3 is TGTGCCAGCAGTCGGCGGGAAGGCGATACGCAGTATTTT. This translates into CASSRREGDTQYF.

The rearrangement links TRBV5-1 to TRBJ2-7; D is possibly TRBD2 (5 bases). V gave up 2 bases and J gave up 12 bases, with 12 bases separating them. Germline V lookup: CDR1 SGHRS, CDR2 YFSETQ. The CDR3 loop spans 11 amino acids. As DNA, the CDR3 is TGCGCCAGCAGCTTTTCGGGATGGGTGTACTTC. Translated, it gives CASSFSGWVYF.

The chain carries TRBV7-2 and TRBJ2-3; either TRBD1 or TRBD2 may fit D (5 bases each). Trimming took 4 bases from V and 2 from J, leaving 22 bases between them. This CDR3 is 18 amino acids long. CDR1 is SGHTA and CDR2 is FQGNSA in the germline V gene. CDR3: CASSSSKGLSGYTDTQYF. The CDR3 DNA sequence: TGTGCCAGCAGCTCATCCAAGGGGTTGAGCGGTTACACAGATACGCAGTATTTT.

J is TRBJ2-5 and V is TRBV29-1; 7 nucleotides agree with TRBD1. The V segment lost 3 bases and the J segment 4 bases; nucleotides outside the gene matches: 2. Per germline, CDR1 SQVTM and CDR2 ANQGSEA. There are 12 residues in the CDR3. The CDR3 nucleotides read TGCAGCGTTGACTCAGGGGGAGAGACCCAGTACTTC. Translation: CSVDSGGETQYF.

The chain recombines TRBV19 with TRBJ2-7, with no clear D. The V gene lost 6 bases and the J gene lost 3 bases, with 9 bases spanning the gap. The germline CDR1 and CDR2 sequences are LNHDA and SQIVND (reference sequence). The CDR3 is 12 residues long. The CDR3 spells CASSGTGYEQYF. CDR3 coding DNA: TGTGCCAGTAGCGGAACGGGCTACGAGCAGTACTTC.

J is TRBJ1-1 and V is TRBV6-5, with D possibly being TRBD1 (5 bases). V was cut by 9 bases and J by 4 bases, with 12 bases left in between. Germline loops: CDR1 MNHEY, CDR2 SVGAGI. This CDR3 has 12 amino acids. The CDR3 nucleotides are TGTGCCAGTAGCAGGGTTGCCACTGAAGCTTTCTTT. It encodes CASSRVATEAFF.

The rearrangement joins TRBV6-4 to TRBJ2-1; 8 positions match TRBD2. The CDR3 length is 14 residues. V trimming: 6 bases; J trimming: 4 bases; junction bases outside the gene matches: 5. The germline V gene has CDR1 MRHNA and CDR2 SNTAGT. CDR3 bases: TGTGCCAGCAGGCCCATAGCGGGGTACAATGAGCAGTTCTTC. Translation gives CASRPIAGYNEQFF.

V usage is TRBV18 and J usage is TRBJ2-1; 7 bases align to TRBD2. Germline V gene data show CDR1 as KGHSH and CDR2 as LQKENI. V lost 0 bases and J lost 4; bases outside the gene matches: 9. This CDR3 has 17 amino acids. The CDR3 DNA is TGTGCCAGCTCACCACCTTATGGGGGAGGGATTTACAATGAGCAGTTCTTC. Protein product: CASSPPYGGGIYNEQFF.

V and J are TRBV5-1 and TRBJ1-1; 8 nucleotides match TRBD1. The length of the CDR3 is 12 residues. Germline CDR1 and CDR2: SGHRS and YFSETQ. V was clipped by 5 bases and J by 8 bases; unmatched bases: 5. CDR3 sequence (DNA): TGCGCCAGCAGGAAGGACAGGGTGGAAGCTTTCTTT. It is translated as CASRKDRVEAFF.

The rearrangement links TRBV3-1 (or the pseudogene TRBV3-2) to TRBJ2-3; 16 nucleotides align to TRBD2. The CDR3 covers 19 residues. V dropped 3 bases and J dropped 2; count of bases not matched to a gene: 8. Looked up from germline, CDR1 is LGHDT and CDR2 is YNNKEL (reference sequence). DNA of the CDR3: TGTGCCAGCAGCCAGGCAATTGGGACTAGCGGGAGGGTCACAGATACGCAGTATTTT. Translation gives CASSQAIGTSGRVTDTQYF.

The gene calls are TRBV7-9 and TRBJ2-6, with a weak D call TRBD1 (7 bases). The germline V gene encodes CDR1 SEHNR and CDR2 FQNEAQ (reference sequence). CDR3 length: 16 amino acids. V gave up 6 bases and J gave up 2 bases, with 14 bases separating them. The CDR3 reads CASRLGGGAGANVLTF. As DNA, the CDR3 is TGTGCCAGCAGGCTTGGAGGGGGCGCTGGGGCCAACGTCCTGACTTTC.

The gene calls are TRBV5-1 and TRBJ1-2, with D perhaps TRBD1 (6 bases). Looked up from germline, CDR1 is SGHRS and CDR2 is YFSETQ. CDR3 size: 15 residues. Between the trimmed V and J ends, which lost 0 bases and 4 bases, there was a span of 13 bases. The CDR3 region is CASSLAGDKSYGYTF. The CDR3 coding sequence is TGCGCCAGCAGCTTGGCGGGGGACAAGAGCTATGGCTACACCTTC.

DNA of the CDR3: TGTGCCAGCAGCGTAACCCCCCGGACAGAAGAGACCCAGTACTTC. The encoded protein is CASSVTPRTEETQYF. The chain joins TRBV9 to TRBJ2-5, with D tentatively TRBD1 (6 bases). CDR1 is SGDLS, CDR2 YYNGEE, per germline. V dropped 1 base and J dropped 3 bases, with 13 bases sitting between them. The length of the CDR3 is 15 residues.

The rearrangement joins TRBV10-3 to TRBJ1-3; D call uncertain. The CDR3 has 16 residues. Germline V CDR1 and CDR2: ENHRY, SYGVKD. V was shortened by 0 bases and J by 0 bases, with 9 bases between the two germline ends. Here the CDR3 reads CAISESSAISGNTIYF. The CDR3 DNA is TGTGCCATCAGTGAGTCGTCAGCTATCTCTGGAAACACCATATATTTT.

This chain links TRBV29-1 with TRBJ2-7, with 10 bases lining up with TRBD1. The J segment lost 4 bases and the V segment lost 3 bases, leaving 6 bases of the junction unmatched. The CDR3 runs to 14 residues. Germline V lookup: CDR1 SQVTM, CDR2 ANQGSEA. The CDR3 coding sequence is TGCAGCGTTGAGAACCCGGGACAGGGGTACGAGCAGTACTTC. Residues: CSVENPGQGYEQYF.

The V and J genes are TRBV19 and TRBJ1-5; D might be TRBD1 (6 bases). Trimming pared 6 bases from V and 5 bases from J, leaving 14 bases between. Germline V gene data show CDR1 as LNHDA and CDR2 as SQIVND (reference sequence). The CDR3 runs to 14 residues. The CDR3 spells CASRSGQRYQPQHF. CDR3 coding DNA: TGTGCCAGTAGAAGTGGACAGAGATATCAGCCCCAGCATTTT.

This chain joins TRBV2 and TRBJ2-2; TRBD1 agrees at 7 bases. This CDR3 contains 14 residues. The ends lost 4 bases at V and 8 bases at J; junction bases unmatched: 7. Germline CDR1 SNHLY, CDR2 FYNNEI. The CDR3 loop reads CASSASRDRGELFF. CDR3 in DNA: TGTGCCAGCAGTGCGAGCCGGGACAGAGGGGAGCTGTTTTTT.

This clone has just one count. The rearrangement joins TRBV15 to TRBJ2-3; the D gene is possibly TRBD2 (5 bases). Trimming took 3 bases from V and 0 from J, leaving 7 bases between them. CDR3 length: 14 residues. Germline CDR1 and CDR2: LNHNV and YYDKDF (reference sequence). The CDR3 sequence: CATSRTTSTDTQYF. In DNA form, the CDR3 reads TGTGCCACCAGCAGGACTACCAGCACAGATACGCAGTATTTT. Combining the CDR3 with reference TRBV15 and TRBJ2-3 gives the whole variable domain DAMVIQNPRYQVTQFGKPVTLSCSQTLNHNVMYWYQQKSSQAPKLLFHYYDKDFNNEADTPDNFQSRRPNTSFCFLDIRSPGLGDTAMYLCATSRTTSTDTQYFGPGTRLTVL.

The V gene is TRBV5-6, the J gene TRBJ2-6, with D tentatively TRBD2 (7 bases). From germline, CDR1 is SGHDT and CDR2 YYEEEE. The CDR3 spans 15 residues. V was shortened by 5 bases and J by 4 bases, with 13 bases between the two germline ends. CDR3 nucleotides: TGTGCCAGCAGAAGGGCGGGGGCCGGGGCCAACGTCCTGACTTTC. This gives the protein CASRRAGAGANVLTF.